Shown below are 11 T cell receptor beta chains from a single sample sequenced in a study of OX40 agonist ivuxolimab in advanced cancers. Repertoires were generated with immunoSEQ multiplex PCR, while TCRdb's copy carries only in-frame clones and drops some. The sample consists of 75,000 to 95,000 clones, 91% of them appearing once. Sequences were derived from CD4+ or CD8+ T cells sorted from blood, sampled in a trial of the OX40 agonist ivuxolimab. The receptors were gathered from an adult with an advanced solid tumor such as melanoma, head and neck, liver or kidney cancer.

The V and J genes are TRBV29-1 and TRBJ1-2; D gene ambiguous. Trimming took 5 bases from V and 1 from J, leaving 11 bases between them. The germline gives CDR1 SQVTM, CDR2 ANQGSEA. The CDR3 has 13 amino acids. As DNA, the CDR3 is TGCAGCGTTCTTACTCCCAATAACTATGGCTACACCTTC. This codes for CSVLTPNNYGYTF.

Notes on this clone: The same CDR3 arises from other DNA sequences in this sample as well. The chain is built from TRBV5-1 and TRBJ1-5; no firm D call. The germline CDR1 and CDR2 sequences are SGHRS and YFSETQ. This CDR3 is built from 15 residues. Trimming shortened V by 0 bases and J by 0 bases, and 7 bases separated the two germline ends. The CDR3 sequence is CASSLAGYSNQPQHF. DNA of the CDR3: TGCGCCAGCAGCTTGGCCGGATATAGCAATCAGCCCCAGCATTTT.

This chain uses TRBV5-1 with TRBJ2-1; TRBD2 aligns across 14 bases. J was trimmed by 9 bases and V by 3 bases; bases with no gene match: 8. CDR1 and CDR2 from the germline V gene are SGHRS and YFSETQ. This CDR3 contains 16 residues. CDR3 protein: CASSSGTSGRLSEQFF. CDR3 sequence (DNA): TGCGCCAGCAGCTCGGGGACTAGCGGGAGACTCAGTGAGCAGTTCTTC.

The chain links TRBV6-5 to TRBJ1-1, with D possibly matching TRBD1 (6 bases). The CDR3 is made up of 14 amino acids. CDR1 is MNHEY, CDR2 SVGAGI, per germline. With 2 bases removed from V and 0 bases from J, the gap between germline ends came to 7 bases. CDR3 bases: TGTGCCAGCAGTTACGGGGGCATGAACACTGAAGCTTTCTTT. Protein product: CASSYGGMNTEAFF.

The J gene is TRBJ1-3, the V gene TRBV19; D unresolved. Trimming removed 2 bases at V and 2 bases at J, with 7 bases between. This CDR3 comprises 14 residues. Germline CDR1 reads LNHDA; CDR2 reads SQIVND (reference sequence). Here the CDR3 DNA reads TGTGCCAGTAGTATAACCAGCCCTGGAAACACCATATATTTT. It translates to CASSITSPGNTIYF.

V usage is TRBV7-6 and J usage is TRBJ2-5; D is unresolved. The germline V gene encodes CDR1 SGHVS and CDR2 FNYEAQ. V dropped 2 bases and J dropped 2 bases, with 9 bases sitting between them. The CDR3 consists of 14 residues. The CDR3 DNA follows: TGTGCCAGCAGCTTATCCCCGCAGCAAGAGACCCAGTACTTC. Its translation: CASSLSPQQETQYF.

J is TRBJ2-5 and V is TRBV27; 10 positions agree with TRBD1. The ends lost 3 bases at V and 5 bases at J; junction bases unmatched: 6. The germline CDR1 and CDR2 sequences are MNHEY and SMNVEV (reference sequence). This CDR3 has 15 amino acids. CDR3 protein: CASSFGTGAAETQYF. CDR3 in DNA: TGTGCCAGCAGTTTTGGGACAGGGGCGGCGGAGACCCAGTACTTC.

This clone occurred once. The chain is built from TRBV30 and TRBJ2-7; 8 bases align to TRBD2. Looked up from germline, CDR1 is GTSNPN and CDR2 is SVGIG (reference sequence). Unmatched junction bases numbered 4, after V lost 2 bases and J lost 1 base. CDR3 size: 14 residues. The CDR3 loop is CAWSSLAGSYEQYF. DNA of the CDR3: TGTGCCTGGAGTAGCTTAGCGGGATCCTACGAGCAGTACTTC.

This chain connects TRBV7-9 to TRBJ2-7, with D tentatively TRBD2 (6 bases). V lost 6 bases and J lost 1, with 13 bases in between. The CDR3 is made up of 14 amino acids. Germline lookup yields CDR1 SEHNR and CDR2 FQNEAQ (reference sequence). As DNA, the CDR3 is TGTGCCAGCAGTCCACTCGGGGGTTCCTACGAGCAGTACTTC. Translated, it gives CASSPLGGSYEQYF.

The V gene is TRBV5-6, the J gene TRBJ2-7, with D tentatively TRBD1 or TRBD2 (6 bases each). Germline V gene sequence: CDR1 SGHDT, CDR2 YYEEEE. This CDR3 is 14 amino acids long. Trimming removed 3 bases from V and 2 bases from J, with 12 bases in between. The CDR3 loop reads CASSWGRGTYEQYF. The CDR3 DNA reads as TGTGCCAGCAGCTGGGGGCGGGGTACCTACGAGCAGTACTTC.

V is TRBV7-9 and J is TRBJ1-5; tentative D call: TRBD1 (6 bases). The V gene's germline CDR1 is SEHNR and CDR2 FQNEAQ (reference sequence). Trimming cost V 4 bases and J 5 bases, with 9 bases left between them. The CDR3 runs to 13 residues. The chain's CDR3 is CASSSWTDQPQHF. In nucleotides, the CDR3 is TGTGCCAGCAGCTCCTGGACAGATCAGCCCCAGCATTTT.